This TCR beta chain is drawn from a study of T cell repertoires in cytomegalovirus infection. Study-level information: Public TCR beta signatures provided an indication of both CMV infection and a matching HLA type. Study observations and caveats: Using cumulative public TCR beta family frequency, the authors identified those who carried CMV together with the relevant HLA.

Points on this clonotype: Its antigen remains unknown.

Using its own MiXCR run on the reads, TCRdb lists one record per CDR3 protein. This sample has around 900,000 distinct CDR3 sequences, with less than 35% found just once. V was trimmed by 3 bases and J by 1 base, leaving 7 bases between them. Per germline, CDR1 LNHDA and CDR2 SQIVND (reference sequence). The CDR3 has 15 amino acids. The source is a human donor in good health (CMV status not recorded). Some clones in this sample may be carry-over from other donors' samples. Sequencing was performed on cultured CD8+ T cells from PBMCs, taken from culture after CMV antigen stimulation. V gene TRBV19 combines with J gene TRBJ2-6; D perhaps matches TRBD2 (5 bases). The CDR3 reads CASSIEGSGANVLTF. The CDR3 coding sequence is TGTGCCAGTAGTATTGAGGGATCTGGGGCCAACGTCCTGACTTTC. The variable domain in full, with the rest retrieved from reference TRBV19 and TRBJ2-6, is DGGITQSPKYLFRKEGQNVTLSCEQNLNHDAMYWYRQDPGQGLRLIYYSQIVNDFQKGDIAEGYSVSREKKESFPLTVTSAQKNPTAFYLCASSIEGSGANVLTFGAGSRLTVL.